This T cell receptor beta chain was captured in a study of CXCR3-negative and CXCR3-positive naive CD8 T cells. Study-wide findings and caveats: TRB CDR3s of CXCR3-positive naive cells were more hydrophobic than those of CXCR3-negative naive cells. Naive CXCR3-negative and CXCR3-positive cells had similar TRBV-TRBJ usage; memory differed. Comparably high diversity marked both naive subsets, whereas memory CD8+ cells had much lower diversity.

As regards this clonotype: Its antigen is not known.

In triplicate, each CD8+ T cell subset was sorted at around 290,000 cells per replicate. Naive CD8+ T cells displayed a CD45RO-CCR7+CD27+CD95- phenotype. Libraries of TRB cDNA were made by 5' RACE and carried UMIs. TCRdb re-called the 5' RACE reads and shows each CDR3 protein once, DNA omitted. The sample's table shows tens of thousands of distinct CDR3 sequences. This receptor was identified in a human donor in good health. Some clones in this sample may be carry-over from other donors' samples. The sample consisted of naive CXCR3+ CD8+ T cells from blood. As to subset: CD45RO-CCR7+CD27+CD95- naive CD8+ T cells expressing CXCR3 (TNR3+).

The CDR3 spells CASRGFSSGGLPSDTQYF. The rearrangement links TRBV2 to TRBJ2-3; TCRdb's D call, TRBD2, is unchecked because there is no DNA. The CDR3 runs to 18 residues. CDR1 is SNHLY, CDR2 FYNNEI, per germline.